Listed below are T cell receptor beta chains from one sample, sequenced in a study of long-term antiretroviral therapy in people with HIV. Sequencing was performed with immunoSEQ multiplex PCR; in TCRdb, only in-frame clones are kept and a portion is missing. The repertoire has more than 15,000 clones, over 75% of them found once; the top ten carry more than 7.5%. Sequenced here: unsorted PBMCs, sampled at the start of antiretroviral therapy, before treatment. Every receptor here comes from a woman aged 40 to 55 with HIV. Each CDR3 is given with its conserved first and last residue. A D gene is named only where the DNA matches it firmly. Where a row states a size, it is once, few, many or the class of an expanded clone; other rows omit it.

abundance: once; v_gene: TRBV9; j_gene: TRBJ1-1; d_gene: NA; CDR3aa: CASTPSDRGTEAFF; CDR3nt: TGTGCCAGCACCCCCTCGGACAGAGGCACTGAAGCTTTCTTT
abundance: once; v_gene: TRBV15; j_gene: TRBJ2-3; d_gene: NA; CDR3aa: CATSRDLSSIDTQYF; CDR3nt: TGTGCCACCAGCAGAGATCTGAGTAGTATAGATACGCAGTATTTT
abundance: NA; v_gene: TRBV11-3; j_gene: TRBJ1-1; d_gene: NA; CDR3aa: CASSLRSNTEAFF; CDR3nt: TGTGCCAGCAGCTTAAGGTCGAACACTGAAGCTTTCTTT
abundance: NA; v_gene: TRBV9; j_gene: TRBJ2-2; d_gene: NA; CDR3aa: CASSFRDTSRVTGELFF; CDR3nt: TGTGCCAGCAGCTTCCGGGACACCAGTCGAGTAACCGGGGAGCTGTTTTTT
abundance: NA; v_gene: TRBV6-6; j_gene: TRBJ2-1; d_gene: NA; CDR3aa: CASNSDFLGFYNEQFF; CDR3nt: TGTGCCAGCAATTCCGACTTTCTGGGGTTCTACAATGAGCAGTTCTTC
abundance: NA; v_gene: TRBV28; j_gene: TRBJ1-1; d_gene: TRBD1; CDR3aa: CASRLRGAGTEAFF; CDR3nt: TGTGCCAGCCGCCTCAGGGGGGCAGGGACTGAAGCTTTCTTT
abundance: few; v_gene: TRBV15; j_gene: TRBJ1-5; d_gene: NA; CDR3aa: CATSRDYQPQHF; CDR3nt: TGTGCCACCAGCAGGGACTATCAGCCCCAGCATTTT
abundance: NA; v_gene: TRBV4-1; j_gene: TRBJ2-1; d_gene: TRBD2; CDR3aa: CASSQTIAGVPLGNEQFF; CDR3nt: TGCGCCAGCAGCCAAACTATAGCGGGGGTTCCTCTAGGTAATGAGCAGTTCTTC
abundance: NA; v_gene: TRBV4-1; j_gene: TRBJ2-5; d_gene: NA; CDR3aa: CASSQERGGFGETQYF; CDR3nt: TGCGCCAGCAGCCAAGAAAGAGGAGGGTTTGGGGAGACCCAGTACTTC
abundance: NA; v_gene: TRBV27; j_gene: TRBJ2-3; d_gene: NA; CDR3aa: CASRAGRSTDTQYF; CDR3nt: TGTGCCAGCAGGGCTGGAAGGTCCACAGATACGCAGTATTTT
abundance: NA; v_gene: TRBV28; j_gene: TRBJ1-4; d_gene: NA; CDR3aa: CASSPQGATNEKLFF; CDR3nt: TGTGCCAGCAGTCCACAAGGGGCAACTAATGAAAAACTGTTTTTT
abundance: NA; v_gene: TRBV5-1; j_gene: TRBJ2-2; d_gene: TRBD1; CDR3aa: CASSSPGQGAIGELFF; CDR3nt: TGCGCCAGCAGCTCACCGGGACAGGGGGCAATCGGGGAGCTGTTTTTT
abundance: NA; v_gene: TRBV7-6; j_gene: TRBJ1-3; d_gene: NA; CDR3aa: CASGSGPGNTIYF; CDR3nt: TGTGCCAGCGGCTCTGGGCCTGGAAACACCATATATTTT
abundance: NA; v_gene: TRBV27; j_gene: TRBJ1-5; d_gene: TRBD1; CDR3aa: CASRRQGENQPQHF; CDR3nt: TGTGCCAGCAGAAGACAGGGGGAAAATCAGCCCCAGCATTTT
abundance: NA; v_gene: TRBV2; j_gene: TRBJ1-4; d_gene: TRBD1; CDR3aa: CASRADRTNEKLFF; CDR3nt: TGTGCCAGCAGAGCGGACAGGACGAATGAAAAACTGTTTTTT
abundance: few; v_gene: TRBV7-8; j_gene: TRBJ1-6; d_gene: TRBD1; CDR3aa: CASSSGQERSPLHF; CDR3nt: TGTGCCAGCAGCTCGGGACAGGAGAGATCACCCCTCCACTTT
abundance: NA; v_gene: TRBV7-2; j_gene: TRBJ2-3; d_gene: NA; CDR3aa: CASSVAWSTDTQYF; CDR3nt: TGTGCCAGCAGCGTCGCTTGGAGCACAGATACGCAGTATTTT
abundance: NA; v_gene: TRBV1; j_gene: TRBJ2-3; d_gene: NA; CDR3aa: CTSSLTSGGAPFTDTQYF; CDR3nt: TGCACCAGCAGCCTCACTAGCGGGGGGGCTCCTTTCACAGATACGCAGTATTTT
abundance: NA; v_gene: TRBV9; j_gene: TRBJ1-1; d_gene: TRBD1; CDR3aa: CASSVQGANTEAFF; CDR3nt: TGTGCCAGCAGCGTACAGGGGGCCAACACTGAAGCTTTCTTT
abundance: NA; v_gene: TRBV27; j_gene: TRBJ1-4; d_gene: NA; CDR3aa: CASSLRDARTPGEKLFF; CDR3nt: TGTGCCAGCAGTCTACGGGACGCCCGAACACCGGGGGAAAAACTGTTTTTT
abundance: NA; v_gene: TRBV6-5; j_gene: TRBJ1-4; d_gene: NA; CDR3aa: CATGNAPSEKLFF; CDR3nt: TGTGCCACCGGTAACGCCCCTTCTGAAAAACTGTTTTTT
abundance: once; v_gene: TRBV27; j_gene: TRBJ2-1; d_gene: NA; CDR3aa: CASSLSYGGSSYNEQFF; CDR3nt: TGTGCCAGCAGTTTATCTTATGGTGGCAGCTCCTACAATGAGCAGTTCTTC
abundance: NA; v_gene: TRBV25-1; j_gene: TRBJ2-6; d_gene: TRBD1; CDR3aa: CASSPTGVGANVLTF; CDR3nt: TGTGCCAGCAGTCCGACAGGGGTTGGGGCCAACGTCCTGACTTTC
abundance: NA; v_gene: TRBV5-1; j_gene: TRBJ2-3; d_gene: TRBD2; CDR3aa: CASRGSGGITDTQYF; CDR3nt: TGCGCCAGCAGAGGTAGCGGGGGAATCACAGATACGCAGTATTTT
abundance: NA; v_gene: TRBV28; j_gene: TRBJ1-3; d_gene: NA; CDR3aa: CASSLPPGNTIYF; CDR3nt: TGTGCCAGCAGTTTACCTCCAGGAAACACCATATATTTT
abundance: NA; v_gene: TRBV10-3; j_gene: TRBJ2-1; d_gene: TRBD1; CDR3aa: CAISGGTGEGEQFF; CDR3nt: TGTGCCATCAGTGGTGGGACAGGGGAGGGTGAGCAGTTCTTC
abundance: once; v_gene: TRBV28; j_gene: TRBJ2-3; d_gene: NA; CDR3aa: CASSIGVITDTQYF; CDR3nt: TGTGCCAGCAGTATCGGTGTGATCACAGATACGCAGTATTTT
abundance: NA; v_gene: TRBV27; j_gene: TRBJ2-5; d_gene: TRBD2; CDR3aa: CASNRLATSRQETQYF; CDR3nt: TGTGCCAGCAACCGCCTAGCGACTAGCCGACAAGAGACCCAGTACTTC
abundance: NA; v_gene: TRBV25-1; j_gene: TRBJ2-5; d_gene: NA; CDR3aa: CATEIGGTQYF; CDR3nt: TGTGCCACCGAAATTGGCGGGACCCAGTACTTC
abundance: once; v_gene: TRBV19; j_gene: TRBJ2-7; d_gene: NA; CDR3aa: CASSPRDGTYEQYF; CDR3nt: TGTGCCAGTAGTCCCCGGGACGGGACCTACGAGCAGTACTTC
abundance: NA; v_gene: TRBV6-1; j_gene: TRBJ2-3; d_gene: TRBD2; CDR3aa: CASSDRLLAGGPDTQYF; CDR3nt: TGTGCCAGCAGTGATAGGCTCTTAGCGGGGGGGCCAGATACGCAGTATTTT
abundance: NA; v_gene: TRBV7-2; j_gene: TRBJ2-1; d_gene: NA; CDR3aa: CASSPNPTVWGEFF; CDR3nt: TGTGCCAGCAGCCCCAACCCGACAGTTTGGGGAGAGTTCTTC
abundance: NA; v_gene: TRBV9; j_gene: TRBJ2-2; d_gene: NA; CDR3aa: CASSLSLLQRNTGELFF; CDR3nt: TGTGCCAGCAGCCTTTCTTTACTCCAGCGAAACACCGGGGAGCTGTTTTTT
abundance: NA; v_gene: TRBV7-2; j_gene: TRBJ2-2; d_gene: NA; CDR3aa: CASSPPRGNTGELFF; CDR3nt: TGTGCCAGCAGCCCGCCAAGGGGTAACACCGGGGAGCTGTTTTTT
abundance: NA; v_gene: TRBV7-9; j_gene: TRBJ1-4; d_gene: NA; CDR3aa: CASSLAGAEKLFF; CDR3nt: TGTGCCAGCAGCTTAGCAGGGGCGGAAAAACTGTTTTTT
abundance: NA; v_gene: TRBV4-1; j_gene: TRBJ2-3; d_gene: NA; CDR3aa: CASSQGSTDTQYF; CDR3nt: TGCGCCAGCAGCCAAGGGTCCACAGATACGCAGTATTTT
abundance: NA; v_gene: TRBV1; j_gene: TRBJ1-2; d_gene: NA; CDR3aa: CTSSRKGRHYGYTF; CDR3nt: TGCACCAGCAGCCGGAAGGGTAGACACTATGGCTACACCTTC
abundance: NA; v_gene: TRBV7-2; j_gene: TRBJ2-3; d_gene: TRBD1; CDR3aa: CASSLGQGTDTQYF; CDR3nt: TGTGCCAGCAGCTTGGGACAGGGCACAGATACGCAGTATTTT
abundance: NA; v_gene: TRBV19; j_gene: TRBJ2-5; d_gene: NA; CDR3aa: CASSRPQETQYF; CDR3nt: TGTGCCAGTAGTCGGCCCCAAGAGACCCAGTACTTC
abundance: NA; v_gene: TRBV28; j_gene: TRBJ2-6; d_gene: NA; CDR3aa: CASTPTSGANVLTF; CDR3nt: TGTGCCAGCACCCCTACCTCTGGGGCCAACGTCCTGACTTTC
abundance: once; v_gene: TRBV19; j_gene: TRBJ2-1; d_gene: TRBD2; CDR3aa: CASSSIWGGNNEQFF; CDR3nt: TGTGCCAGTAGTTCAATCTGGGGGGGAAACAATGAGCAGTTCTTC
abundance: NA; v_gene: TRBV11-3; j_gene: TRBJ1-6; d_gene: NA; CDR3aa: CASSLKPALHF; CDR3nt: TGTGCCAGCAGCTTAAAGCCAGCCCTCCACTTT
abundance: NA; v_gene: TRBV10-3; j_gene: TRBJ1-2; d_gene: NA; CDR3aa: CAISEAQGGYTF; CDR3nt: TGTGCCATCAGTGAGGCGCAGGGAGGCTACACCTTC
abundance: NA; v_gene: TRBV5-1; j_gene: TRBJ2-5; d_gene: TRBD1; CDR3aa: CASSRTGGLETQYF; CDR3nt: TGCGCCAGCAGCAGGACAGGGGGTTTGGAGACCCAGTACTTC
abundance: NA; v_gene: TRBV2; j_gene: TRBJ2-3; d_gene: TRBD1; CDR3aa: CASSGQGDTQYF; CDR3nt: TGTGCCAGCAGCGGACAGGGTGATACGCAGTATTTT
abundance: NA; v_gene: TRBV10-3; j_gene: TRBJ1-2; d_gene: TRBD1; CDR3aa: CAITTGQGLGDYGYTF; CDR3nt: TGTGCCATCACAACGGGACAGGGGTTGGGTGACTATGGCTACACCTTC
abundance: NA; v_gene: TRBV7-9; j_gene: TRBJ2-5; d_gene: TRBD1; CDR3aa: CASTPGTGGSYETQYF; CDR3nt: TGTGCCAGCACTCCCGGGACAGGGGGCTCCTACGAGACCCAGTACTTC
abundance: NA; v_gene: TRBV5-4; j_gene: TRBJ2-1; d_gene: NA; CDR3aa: CASQAGIDNEQFF; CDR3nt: TGTGCCAGCCAGGCGGGGATAGACAATGAGCAGTTCTTC
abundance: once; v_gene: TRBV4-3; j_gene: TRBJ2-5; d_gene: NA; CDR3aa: CASSQNSETQYF; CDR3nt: TGCGCCAGCAGCCAAAATAGTGAGACCCAGTACTTC
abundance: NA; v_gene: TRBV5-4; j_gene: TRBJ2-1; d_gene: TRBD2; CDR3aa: CASSSKHILAGALNEQFF; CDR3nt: TGTGCCAGCAGCTCTAAACACATACTAGCGGGGGCCCTCAATGAGCAGTTCTTC
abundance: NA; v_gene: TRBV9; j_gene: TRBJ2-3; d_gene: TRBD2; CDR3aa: CASSHAPLLAGITDTQYF; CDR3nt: TGTGCCAGCAGCCACGCCCCTCTACTAGCGGGGATCACAGATACGCAGTATTTT
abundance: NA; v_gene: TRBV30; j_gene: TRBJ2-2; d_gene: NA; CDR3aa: CAWGRNPLTGELFF; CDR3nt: TGTGCCTGGGGCCGTAACCCTCTGACCGGGGAGCTGTTTTTT
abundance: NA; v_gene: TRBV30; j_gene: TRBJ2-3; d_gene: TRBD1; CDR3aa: CAWSRGRSTDTQYF; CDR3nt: TGTGCCTGGAGTAGGGGGCGAAGCACAGATACGCAGTATTTT
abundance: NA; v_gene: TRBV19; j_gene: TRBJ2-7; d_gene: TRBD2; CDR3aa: CASRPGGGYEQYF; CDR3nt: TGTGCCAGTAGGCCCGGGGGGGGCTACGAGCAGTACTTC
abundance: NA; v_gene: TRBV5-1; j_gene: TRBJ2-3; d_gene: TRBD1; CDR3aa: CASSLQGDGNTQYF; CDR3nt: TGCGCCAGCAGCTTACAGGGGGACGGGAACACGCAGTATTTT
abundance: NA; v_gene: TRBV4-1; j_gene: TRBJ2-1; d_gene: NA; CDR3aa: CASRATSSSYNEQFF; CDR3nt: TGCGCCAGCAGAGCGACTTCCAGCTCCTACAATGAGCAGTTCTTC
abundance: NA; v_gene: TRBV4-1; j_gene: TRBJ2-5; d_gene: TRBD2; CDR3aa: CASQGLAGARGTQYF; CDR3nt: TGCGCCAGCCAAGGACTAGCGGGGGCGCGGGGGACCCAGTACTTC
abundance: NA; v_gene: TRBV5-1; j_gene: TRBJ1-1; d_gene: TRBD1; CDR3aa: CASSLLGQGITEAFF; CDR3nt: TGCGCCAGCAGCTTACTGGGACAGGGGATCACTGAAGCTTTCTTT
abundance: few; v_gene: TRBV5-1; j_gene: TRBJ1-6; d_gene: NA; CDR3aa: CASSLVARDVGDSPLHF; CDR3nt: TGCGCCAGCAGCTTGGTAGCAAGGGACGTTGGAGATTCACCCCTCCACTTT